This TCR beta chain originates from a study of blood T cell repertoires in COVID-19 (dated by TCRdb to about 2020). At the level of the whole study: The collaborator samples originated in the United States, Italy and Spain and spanned the acute and convalescent phases of COVID-19. Subjects who had been exposed to COVID-19, were actively infected with it, or had recovered from it provided the deeply sampled blood TCRbeta repertoires that made up the dataset. The material from the prospective study consisted of cDNA or gDNA derived from T cells, B-cell-depleted T cells, or PBMCs. The repertoires were made available in a free public database intended to serve as a resource for research on the immune response to SARS-CoV-2. Sample metadata almost always included a de-identified subject ID, COVID-19 status, age in years and sex. The samples were drawn from two sources: the first 160 participants of the ongoing ImmuneRACE study, and 950 to 1,500 subjects contributed by 6 global collaborators. Where available, HLA class I and class II types were taken from metadata supplied by the sample provider and were not determined by assay-based typing.

In the case of this clone: The target of this receptor is not known. Nothing much larger sits one base from this clone, and base qualities are not available.

Taken from the germline V gene (reference sequence), the CDR1 and CDR2 loops are SGHKS and YYEKEE. Deletion took 2 bases off V and 6 bases off J, with a span of 11 bases between the germline ends. The CDR3 contains 13 residues, cysteine and phenylalanine counted. The read is trimmed to its CDR3 DNA, 39 bases read in frame from base 1. Each collaborating institution followed its own protocols to collect whole blood in K2EDTA tubes. For TCRbeta analysis, collaborators shipped samples in one of three forms: frozen whole blood, isolated PBMCs, or DNA extracted from either of those sample types. Results the study describes overall, beyond this receptor: The amount of clinical and demographic metadata varied by source and participant and was provided uncurated.

TCRbeta CDR3 regions were amplified from genomic DNA using the immunoSEQ Assay, a bias-controlled multiplex PCR. In the original analysis: Within the assay, amplification of reference gene primers was used to estimate how many nucleated cells each sample contained. To quantify the absolute abundance of each unique TCRbeta CDR3 rearrangement, sequence reads were collapsed and filtered. Productive Simpson clonality was computed per sample as the square root of Simpson's diversity index over productive rearrangements. TCRdb retrieved this table from immuneACCESS and kept in-frame rearrangements only. Not all clones are present; in checked studies, unresolved V genes account for under half, and no reason is known for the remainder. The DNA gave D and trimming, while V, J and clone size come from that table. Present in this sample are 40,000 to 55,000 clones, around four fifths of which were seen just once. The ten largest clones take up about 5.2% of the sample.

Sequencing was carried out using peripheral blood. The source of this sequence is a human donor in a cohort sampled during active COVID-19. Here the chain combines TRBV5-5 and TRBJ2-5, and TRBD1 may be the D gene, going by 6 matching bases. In nucleotides, the sequence is TGTGCCAGCAGCTTCCAGGGGTCAAAGACCCAGTACTTC. Its protein product is CASSFQGSKTQYF.